Listed below are T cell receptor beta chains from one sample, sequenced in a study of blood T cells in healthy people across ages. From the 5' RACE reads, TCRdb called clonotypes with MiXCR, one entry per CDR3 protein. Among over 700,000 distinct CDR3 sequences listed, more than 20% were seen once. This same sample was also taken into another study, of T cells of mothers and their children.

Sequences were obtained from blood. These TCRs come from a boy under 18 in good health. Each CDR3 is given with its conserved first and last residue. Fields, in order: clone size, V gene, J gene, D gene, CDR3 DNA, CDR3 protein. D genes are given only for firm matches. Size values are once, few and many counts, or a class for expanded clones, and some rows have none.

abundance: few; v_gene: TRBV10-3; j_gene: TRBJ1-1; d_gene: .; CDR3nt: TGTGCCATCAAGGGCGGGGACACTGAAGCTTTCTTT; CDR3aa: CAIKGGDTEAFF
abundance: many; v_gene: TRBV12-3/TRBV12-4; j_gene: TRBJ1-2; d_gene: TRBD1; CDR3nt: TGCGCCAGCAGCCCCGACAGGGTAGAGGGCTACACCTTC; CDR3aa: CASSPDRVEGYTF
abundance: few; v_gene: TRBV7-3; j_gene: TRBJ2-1; d_gene: .; CDR3nt: TGTGCCAGCAGCTTAGGGTCCGGGACTTGGCCGCTCAATGAGCAGTTCTTC; CDR3aa: CASSLGSGTWPLNEQFF
abundance: few; v_gene: TRBV6-5; j_gene: TRBJ1-6; d_gene: TRBD1; CDR3nt: TGTGCCAGCAGTGCCGACAGGGATTCACCCCTCCACTTT; CDR3aa: CASSADRDSPLHF
abundance: few; v_gene: TRBV20-1; j_gene: TRBJ2-7; d_gene: TRBD2; CDR3nt: TGCAGTGCTAGAGCAACTAGCGGTATCTCCTACGAGCAGTACTTC; CDR3aa: CSARATSGISYEQYF
abundance: few; v_gene: TRBV29-1; j_gene: TRBJ2-1; d_gene: TRBD1; CDR3nt: TGCAGCGTTGAGTTGGGGACAGTAGCCTACAATGAGCAGTTCTTC; CDR3aa: CSVELGTVAYNEQFF
abundance: .; v_gene: TRBV6-5; j_gene: TRBJ2-7; d_gene: .; CDR3nt: TGTGCCAGCAGCTACATGATAGCGGAGAGCTCCTACGAGCAGTACTTC; CDR3aa: CASSYMIAESSYEQYF
abundance: few; v_gene: TRBV27; j_gene: TRBJ2-1; d_gene: .; CDR3nt: TGTGCCAGCATTAGCGACCCCGGACCGTTCAATGAGCAGTTCTTC; CDR3aa: CASISDPGPFNEQFF
abundance: .; v_gene: TRBV28; j_gene: TRBJ1-2; d_gene: .; CDR3nt: TGTGCCAGCAGTTCGCCGGAACTTTATGGCTACACCTTC; CDR3aa: CASSSPELYGYTF
abundance: many; v_gene: TRBV7-9; j_gene: TRBJ2-6; d_gene: .; CDR3nt: TGTGCCAGCAGCTTATCAGGTTCAGGGGCCAACGTCCTGACTTTC; CDR3aa: CASSLSGSGANVLTF
abundance: .; v_gene: TRBV11-2; j_gene: TRBJ2-7; d_gene: .; CDR3nt: TGTGCCAGCAGCTTAGGAGTGGGGATGCGCTACGAGCAGTACTTC; CDR3aa: CASSLGVGMRYEQYF
abundance: .; v_gene: TRBV7-9; j_gene: TRBJ1-4; d_gene: TRBD1; CDR3nt: TGTGCCAGCAAACCGGGACAGCCCACAACTAATGAAAAACTGTTTTTT; CDR3aa: CASKPGQPTTNEKLFF
abundance: few; v_gene: TRBV28; j_gene: TRBJ2-1; d_gene: .; CDR3nt: TGTGCCAGCAGCCATGACGGTCAGGCCTACAATGAGCAGTTCTTC; CDR3aa: CASSHDGQAYNEQFF
abundance: .; v_gene: TRBV7-9; j_gene: TRBJ2-3; d_gene: .; CDR3nt: TGTGCCAGCGACGGGGCAGATACGCAGTATTTT; CDR3aa: CASDGADTQYF
abundance: .; v_gene: TRBV7-8; j_gene: TRBJ1-4; d_gene: .; CDR3nt: TGTGCCAGCAGGCCCCTGGTGGGGACTAATGAAAAACTGTTTTTT; CDR3aa: CASRPLVGTNEKLFF
abundance: .; v_gene: TRBV10-3; j_gene: TRBJ2-7; d_gene: .; CDR3nt: TGTGCCATCAGTGAGTCAAATGACAGGCCCTCCTACGAGCAGTACTTC; CDR3aa: CAISESNDRPSYEQYF
abundance: few; v_gene: TRBV4-1; j_gene: TRBJ2-7; d_gene: TRBD2; CDR3nt: TGCGCCAGCAGCCAAGGGACTAGCGGGCCCTACGAGCAGTACTTC; CDR3aa: CASSQGTSGPYEQYF
abundance: .; v_gene: TRBV3-1; j_gene: TRBJ1-6; d_gene: .; CDR3nt: TGTGCCAGCAGCCCTTTTAATTCACCCCTCCACTTT; CDR3aa: CASSPFNSPLHF
abundance: few; v_gene: TRBV20-1; j_gene: TRBJ2-5; d_gene: .; CDR3nt: TGCAGTGCTAGACGGCCACCCCAAGAGACCCAGTACTTC; CDR3aa: CSARRPPQETQYF
abundance: few; v_gene: TRBV19; j_gene: TRBJ1-1; d_gene: TRBD1; CDR3nt: TGTGCCAGTAGTCCGATCGACAGGGGGGTTACTGAAGCTTTCTTT; CDR3aa: CASSPIDRGVTEAFF
abundance: many; v_gene: TRBV12-3/TRBV12-4; j_gene: TRBJ2-4; d_gene: TRBD1; CDR3nt: TGTGCCAGCAGGGACAGGGTTGGCAAAAACATTCAGTACTTC; CDR3aa: CASRDRVGKNIQYF
abundance: few; v_gene: TRBV20-1; j_gene: TRBJ2-3; d_gene: TRBD2; CDR3nt: TGCAGTGCGGTAGGCGGGGGGGCCTCAGATACGCAGTATTTT; CDR3aa: CSAVGGGASDTQYF
abundance: few; v_gene: TRBV15; j_gene: TRBJ2-1; d_gene: TRBD2; CDR3nt: TGTGCCACCAGCCCTTCTCGGACTAGCGGGGGGCGCTCCTACAATGAGCAGTTCTTC; CDR3aa: CATSPSRTSGGRSYNEQFF
abundance: few; v_gene: TRBV20-1; j_gene: TRBJ1-2; d_gene: TRBD1; CDR3nt: TGCAGTGCTAGAGATATGACAGGGAATCCGGGCTATGGCTACACCTTC; CDR3aa: CSARDMTGNPGYGYTF
abundance: .; v_gene: TRBV10-3; j_gene: TRBJ2-1; d_gene: TRBD2; CDR3nt: TGTGCCGTCAGTGAGCTCGAGCGGGGGGGTCGTGAGCAGTTCTTC; CDR3aa: CAVSELERGGREQFF
abundance: few; v_gene: TRBV24-1; j_gene: TRBJ2-1; d_gene: TRBD1; CDR3nt: TGTGCCACCAGTGATTTACTCCGGACAGGGGAGCAGTTCTTC; CDR3aa: CATSDLLRTGEQFF
abundance: .; v_gene: TRBV18; j_gene: TRBJ1-2; d_gene: TRBD1; CDR3nt: TGTGCCAGCTCACCGGGGACAGACGCCTTCTACACCTTC; CDR3aa: CASSPGTDAFYTF
abundance: .; v_gene: TRBV6-6; j_gene: TRBJ2-7; d_gene: .; CDR3nt: TGTGCCAGCAGTTACTATCCGGAGGAAGGTATCGCCGAGCAGTACTTC; CDR3aa: CASSYYPEEGIAEQYF
abundance: .; v_gene: TRBV6-2/TRBV6-3; j_gene: TRBJ2-5; d_gene: .; CDR3nt: TGTGCCAGCAGTTACCCCCCGCGGTGGGGATTCGGGGAGACCCAGTACTTC; CDR3aa: CASSYPPRWGFGETQYF
abundance: few; v_gene: TRBV28; j_gene: TRBJ2-3; d_gene: TRBD2; CDR3nt: TGTGCCAGCAGTACTAGCGGGAGGACAGATACGCAGTATTTT; CDR3aa: CASSTSGRTDTQYF
abundance: .; v_gene: TRBV4-1; j_gene: TRBJ2-1; d_gene: .; CDR3nt: TGCGCCAGCAGCCAGGACCGGGACGGATCCTACAATGAGCAGTTCTTC; CDR3aa: CASSQDRDGSYNEQFF
abundance: .; v_gene: TRBV7-9; j_gene: TRBJ2-5; d_gene: TRBD2; CDR3nt: TGTGCCAGCAGCTTGGGGACTAGCGGGCTTTCCGAAGAGACCCAGTACTTC; CDR3aa: CASSLGTSGLSEETQYF
abundance: few; v_gene: TRBV4-1; j_gene: TRBJ2-5; d_gene: .; CDR3nt: TGCGCCAGCAGCCAAGGATCCCTGGGGGAGACCCAGTACTTC; CDR3aa: CASSQGSLGETQYF
abundance: once; v_gene: TRBV3-1; j_gene: TRBJ2-5; d_gene: .; CDR3nt: TGTGCCAGCAGCCAAGAAGCGGGCCTGACTAGAGGAGAGACCCAGTACTTC; CDR3aa: CASSQEAGLTRGETQYF
abundance: .; v_gene: TRBV6-5; j_gene: TRBJ2-5; d_gene: TRBD2; CDR3nt: TGTGCCAGCAGTAACCTAGCGGGAGAGGAGACCCAGTACTTC; CDR3aa: CASSNLAGEETQYF
abundance: few; v_gene: TRBV7-6; j_gene: TRBJ2-5; d_gene: .; CDR3nt: TGTGCCAGCAGCGCCCATGCCGGGACTTACCAAGAGACCCAGTACTTC; CDR3aa: CASSAHAGTYQETQYF
abundance: .; v_gene: TRBV29-1; j_gene: TRBJ2-1; d_gene: .; CDR3nt: TGCAGCGTTAAAGGGCGGGCCCGCAAGTACAATGAGCAGTTCTTC; CDR3aa: CSVKGRARKYNEQFF
abundance: many; v_gene: TRBV6-1; j_gene: TRBJ1-5; d_gene: .; CDR3nt: TGTGCCAGCAGCTCTCTAGGTCAGCCCCAGCATTTT; CDR3aa: CASSSLGQPQHF
abundance: .; v_gene: TRBV2; j_gene: TRBJ1-6; d_gene: .; CDR3nt: TGTGCCAGCACTGGACAGAGCTCCTATAATTCACCCCTCCACTTT; CDR3aa: CASTGQSSYNSPLHF
abundance: .; v_gene: TRBV6-6; j_gene: TRBJ2-5; d_gene: TRBD1; CDR3nt: TGTGCCAGCAGTACGACGGACAGGGCGGAGACCCAGTACTTC; CDR3aa: CASSTTDRAETQYF
abundance: .; v_gene: TRBV5-1; j_gene: TRBJ2-2; d_gene: .; CDR3nt: TGCGCCAGCAGCATAACCGGGTCCCCCTCCGGGGAGCTGTTTTTT; CDR3aa: CASSITGSPSGELFF
abundance: .; v_gene: TRBV4-1; j_gene: TRBJ1-1; d_gene: .; CDR3nt: TGCGCCAGCAGCCAAGCTGGGTTCAGTGAAGCTTTCTTT; CDR3aa: CASSQAGFSEAFF
abundance: few; v_gene: TRBV3-1; j_gene: TRBJ2-4; d_gene: TRBD1; CDR3nt: TGTGCCAGCAGCCAGAGACAGGGTTATGCTCACATTCAGTACTTC; CDR3aa: CASSQRQGYAHIQYF
abundance: few; v_gene: TRBV12-3/TRBV12-4; j_gene: TRBJ2-6; d_gene: .; CDR3nt: TGTGCCAGTTCGGGCCGAAACAGACCCTCTGGGGCCAACGTCCTGACTTTC; CDR3aa: CASSGRNRPSGANVLTF
abundance: .; v_gene: TRBV27; j_gene: TRBJ1-2; d_gene: TRBD1; CDR3nt: TGTGCCAGCAGACCCGGGCCAGGGGGGGGTGGCTACACCTTC; CDR3aa: CASRPGPGGGGYTF
abundance: .; v_gene: TRBV29-1; j_gene: TRBJ2-2; d_gene: TRBD1; CDR3nt: TGCAGCGTTGCGGGACAGGACACCGGGGAGCTGTTTTTT; CDR3aa: CSVAGQDTGELFF
abundance: .; v_gene: TRBV6-2/TRBV6-3; j_gene: TRBJ2-1; d_gene: .; CDR3nt: TGTGCCAGCCTCCTTGACTTCTACAATGAGCAGTTCTTC; CDR3aa: CASLLDFYNEQFF
abundance: .; v_gene: TRBV6-5; j_gene: TRBJ2-7; d_gene: TRBD2; CDR3nt: TGTGCCAGCAGTTACTCGATGGGGGAGGGCCTGAACGAGCAGTACTTC; CDR3aa: CASSYSMGEGLNEQYF
abundance: .; v_gene: TRBV12-3/TRBV12-4; j_gene: TRBJ2-7; d_gene: TRBD2; CDR3nt: TGTGCCAGCAGGGGACTAGATTCCTACGAGCAGTACTTC; CDR3aa: CASRGLDSYEQYF
abundance: few; v_gene: TRBV11-2; j_gene: TRBJ1-4; d_gene: .; CDR3nt: TGTGCCAGCAGCTTAAGGGAACCTAATGAAAAACTGTTTTTT; CDR3aa: CASSLREPNEKLFF
abundance: .; v_gene: TRBV5-8; j_gene: TRBJ2-6; d_gene: .; CDR3nt: TGTGCCAGCAGCTTGGGACGCTCTGACTACTCTGGGGCCAACGTCCTGACTTTC; CDR3aa: CASSLGRSDYSGANVLTF
abundance: few; v_gene: TRBV12-3/TRBV12-4; j_gene: TRBJ2-1; d_gene: TRBD2; CDR3nt: TGTGCCAGCTCCTTAGCGGGAGGGCAGGAGCAGTTCTTC; CDR3aa: CASSLAGGQEQFF
abundance: .; v_gene: TRBV20-1; j_gene: TRBJ2-4; d_gene: .; CDR3nt: TGCAGTGCTAGAGAGTGGGAGACTCTAGCCAAAAACATTCAGTACTTC; CDR3aa: CSAREWETLAKNIQYF
abundance: .; v_gene: TRBV29-1; j_gene: TRBJ1-1; d_gene: TRBD1; CDR3nt: TGCAGCGGGGCGGGGACAGGGTCGGCGGTGGCTGAAGCTTTCTTT; CDR3aa: CSGAGTGSAVAEAFF
abundance: .; v_gene: TRBV29-1; j_gene: TRBJ2-5; d_gene: .; CDR3nt: TGCAGCGTTGAAGGCGGGAACGAAGTGCAGTACTTC; CDR3aa: CSVEGGNEVQYF
abundance: few; v_gene: TRBV5-6; j_gene: TRBJ2-7; d_gene: .; CDR3nt: TGTGCCAGCAGCGGAACAGGGGGGGGGTACTACGAGCAGTACTTC; CDR3aa: CASSGTGGGYYEQYF
abundance: .; v_gene: TRBV11-2; j_gene: TRBJ2-3; d_gene: .; CDR3nt: TGTGCCAGCAGCTTAGATATTCCCCTGAGCACAGATACGCAGTATTTT; CDR3aa: CASSLDIPLSTDTQYF
abundance: few; v_gene: TRBV15; j_gene: TRBJ2-1; d_gene: .; CDR3nt: TGTGCCACCAGCAGAGATCGGGACACGTACAATGAGCAGTTCTTC; CDR3aa: CATSRDRDTYNEQFF
abundance: once; v_gene: TRBV4-2; j_gene: TRBJ2-7; d_gene: TRBD2; CDR3nt: TGTGCCAGCAGCCAAGAGGACGCGGGAGCCCCCGAGCAGTACTTC; CDR3aa: CASSQEDAGAPEQYF
abundance: .; v_gene: TRBV6-5; j_gene: TRBJ1-2; d_gene: .; CDR3nt: TGTGCCAGCAGGACCCCATCCGGGGGCTATGGCTACACCTTC; CDR3aa: CASRTPSGGYGYTF